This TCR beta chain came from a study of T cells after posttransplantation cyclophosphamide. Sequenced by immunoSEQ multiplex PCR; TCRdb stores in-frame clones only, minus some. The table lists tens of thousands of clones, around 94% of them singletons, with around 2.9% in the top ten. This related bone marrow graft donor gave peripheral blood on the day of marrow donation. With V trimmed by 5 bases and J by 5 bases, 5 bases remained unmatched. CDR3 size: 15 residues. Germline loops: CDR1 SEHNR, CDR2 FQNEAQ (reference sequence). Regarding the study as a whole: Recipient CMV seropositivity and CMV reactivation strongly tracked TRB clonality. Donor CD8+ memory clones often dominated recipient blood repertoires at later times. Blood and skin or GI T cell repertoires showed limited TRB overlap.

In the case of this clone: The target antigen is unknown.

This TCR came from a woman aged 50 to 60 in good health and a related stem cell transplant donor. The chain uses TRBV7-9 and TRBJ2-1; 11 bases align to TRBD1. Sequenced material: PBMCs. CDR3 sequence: CASSHGQGADNEQFF. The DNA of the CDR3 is TGTGCCAGCAGCCACGGACAGGGGGCGGACAATGAGCAGTTCTTC.